This TCR beta chain stems from a study of blood T cell repertoires in COVID-19. The repertoire was sequenced with immunoSEQ multiplex PCR; TCRdb's copy has only in-frame clones and lacks some. This sample carries some 240,000 clones, around 84% of them seen once, and the ten largest clones take 9.5% to 15%. The V gene lost 1 base and the J gene lost 0 bases, with 9 bases spanning the gap. The CDR3 is made up of 15 amino acids. Germline loops: CDR1 SGDLS, CDR2 YYNGEE. The rearrangement uses TRBV9 and TRBJ2-3, with D perhaps TRBD1 (5 bases). The TCR originated in a human donor in a cohort sampled during active COVID-19. The source material was peripheral blood. CDR3 sequence (DNA): TGTGCCAGCAGCGTAACAGGCGCCAGCACAGATACGCAGTATTTT. This encodes CASSVTGASTDTQYF. The full variable domain, with the rest looked up from reference TRBV9 and TRBJ2-3, is DSGVTQTPKHLITATGQRVTLRCSPRSGDLSVYWYQQSLDQGLQFLIQYYNGEERAKGNILERFSAQQFPDLHSELNLSSLELGDSALYFCASSVTGASTDTQYFGPGTRLTVL.